This note documents a single TCR beta chain sequence. The target antigen is unknown. Only in-frame clones appear in the TCRdb table, and some are missing; sequencing was by immunoSEQ multiplex PCR. The sample records more than 9,000 clones, roughly four fifths being singletons. The CDR3 loop spans 20 amino acids. During colonoscopy, one to two rectal pinch biopsies were collected. The data were obtained in a study of pediatric ulcerative colitis. Notes on the study in general: No controls had the two rectal clonotypes shared by ulcerative colitis patients.

The receptor was isolated from a girl aged 10-17 years who was a control in a study of pediatric ulcerative colitis. The chain carries TRBV12-2 and TRBJ2-1. TRBV12-2 is a listed pseudogene. Sequencing was carried out using gut tissue. CDR3 sequence reads: CASRPPLAIFSKRGYNEQFF. The DNA of the CDR3 is TGTGCAAGTCGCCCCCCATTGGCTATATTCTCCAAGAGGGGCTACAATGAGCAGTTCTTC.